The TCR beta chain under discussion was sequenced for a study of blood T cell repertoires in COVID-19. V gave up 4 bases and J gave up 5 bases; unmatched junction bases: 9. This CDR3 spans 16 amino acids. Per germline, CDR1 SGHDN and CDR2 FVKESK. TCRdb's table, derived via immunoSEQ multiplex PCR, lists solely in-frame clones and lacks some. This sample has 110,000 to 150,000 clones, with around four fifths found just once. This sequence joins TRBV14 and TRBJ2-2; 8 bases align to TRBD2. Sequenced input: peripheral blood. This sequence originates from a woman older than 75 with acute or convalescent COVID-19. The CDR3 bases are TGTGCCAGCAGCCCTATAGCGGGGACTCAAACCGGGGAGCTGTTTTTT. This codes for CASSPIAGTQTGELFF.